These 2 T cell receptor beta chains were all obtained from the same sample, sequenced in a study of a mutant IDH1 vaccine in newly diagnosed glioma. Using immunoSEQ multiplex PCR, the repertoire was profiled, and TCRdb retains in-frame clones only, with some absent. This table has around 50,000 clones, approximately 90% appearing once. As to time point: baseline, week 1 (first vaccination visit). Treatment reported: pre-vaccination baseline after standard-of-care therapy. Sequenced here: PBMCs, sampled from a glioma patient treated with radiotherapy, temozolomide or both. The receptors stem from a man aged 35-49 years with glioma.

This chain links TRBV6-1 with TRBJ1-5; no reliable D call. The germline CDR1 and CDR2 sequences are MNHNS and SASEGT. The CDR3 is 13 residues long. V was pared by 1 base and J by 6 bases, with 7 bases between. The CDR3 region has the DNA TGTGCCAGCAGTGAAGGAGTCCGTCAGCCCCAGCATTTT. Translated: CASSEGVRQPQHF.

The chain employs TRBV6-1 and TRBJ1-5; TRBD1 matches at 9 bases. The CDR3 has 16 residues. Germline values: CDR1 MNHNS, CDR2 SASEGT. V trimming: 6 bases; J trimming: 4 bases; junction bases outside the gene matches: 10. The CDR3 DNA is TGTGCCAGCAGGGAATTTGGGACAGGGATTAATCAGCCCCAGCATTTT. Its translation is CASREFGTGINQPQHF.